This T cell receptor (beta chain) originates from a study of blood T cell repertoires in COVID-19. The CDR3 totals 16 residues. Germline V gives CDR1 SGDLS, CDR2 YYNGEE. V gave up 4 bases and J gave up 3 bases, with 20 bases separating them. The authors' processing: How many nucleated cells were present was estimated from reference gene primer amplification. This table comes from immunoSEQ multiplex PCR, and its TCRdb copy is limited to in-frame clones, with some not included. The V and J calls and clone size were taken over from that table, and D and trimming were inferred from the DNA. The table includes about 370,000 clones, roughly nine tenths detected once.

The sequence derives from a woman aged 25-40 years who had recovered from COVID-19. Input material: PBMCs or T cells enriched from blood (not recorded which). The chain combines TRBV9 with TRBJ2-7; the D gene is possibly TRBD2 (6 bases). The CDR3 loop reads CASSPSGAPRDYEQYF. CDR3 nucleotides: TGTGCCAGCAGCCCATCGGGAGCCCCACGGGACTACGAGCAGTACTTC.